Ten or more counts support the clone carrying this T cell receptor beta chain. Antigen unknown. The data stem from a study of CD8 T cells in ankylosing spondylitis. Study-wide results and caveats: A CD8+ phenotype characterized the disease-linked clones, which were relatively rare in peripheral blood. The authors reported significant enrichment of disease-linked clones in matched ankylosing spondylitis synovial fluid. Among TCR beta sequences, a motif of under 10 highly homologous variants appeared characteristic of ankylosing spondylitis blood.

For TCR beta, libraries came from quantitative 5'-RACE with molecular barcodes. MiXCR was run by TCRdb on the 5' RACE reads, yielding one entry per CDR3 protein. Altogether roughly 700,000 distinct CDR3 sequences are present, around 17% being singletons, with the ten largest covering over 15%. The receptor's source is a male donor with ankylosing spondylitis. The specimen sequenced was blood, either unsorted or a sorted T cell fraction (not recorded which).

As DNA, the CDR3 is TGTGCCAGCCGGGGAGGCAATCAGCCCCAGCATTTT. Amino acids: CASRGGNQPQHF. The rearrangement joins TRBV28 to TRBJ1-5; D is unclear. V was shortened by 8 bases and J by 2 bases, with 7 bases between the two germline ends. Germline CDR1 and CDR2: MDHEN and SYDVKM. CDR3 length: 12 amino acids.